These 3 T cell receptor beta chains share one sample of origin, sequenced in a study of blood T cell repertoires in COVID-19. Clones were sequenced by immunoSEQ multiplex PCR, and TCRdb holds only the in-frame ones, with some missing. The table records around 270,000 clones, approximately 85% of them present only once. The sequencing sample was made of PBMCs or T cells enriched from blood (not recorded which). The receptors were gathered from a woman aged 25-40 years who had recovered from COVID-19.

This clone was found a few times. This chain links TRBV11-2 with TRBJ1-2, with a weak D call TRBD1 (6 bases). Germline V gene lookup returns CDR1 SGHAT and CDR2 FQNNGV. V was pared by 6 bases and J by 6 bases, with 20 bases between. This CDR3 comprises 15 residues. CDR3 protein: CASSQLTGRLDGYTF. In DNA form, the CDR3 reads TGTGCCAGCAGTCAGCTGACAGGACGGCTTGATGGCTACACCTTC.

The V gene is TRBV21-1, the J gene TRBJ2-1; the table assigns TRBD1, which was not confirmed against the DNA. TRBV21-1 has pseudogene status. This CDR3 contains 18 residues. CDR3 sequence reads: CASTLNGQGTRSYNEQFF. In nucleotides, the CDR3 is TGTGCCAGCACCCTAAATGGGCAGGGAACAAGGTCCTACAATGAGCAGTTCTTC.

The chain combines TRBV25-1 with TRBJ2-1; D ambiguous. V gave up 3 bases and J gave up 4 bases, with 4 bases separating them. From germline, CDR1 is MGHDK and CDR2 SYGVNS. This CDR3 has 12 amino acids. The DNA for the CDR3 is TGTGCCAGCAGTGACAGGTACAATGAGCAGTTCTTC. Protein product: CASSDRYNEQFF.